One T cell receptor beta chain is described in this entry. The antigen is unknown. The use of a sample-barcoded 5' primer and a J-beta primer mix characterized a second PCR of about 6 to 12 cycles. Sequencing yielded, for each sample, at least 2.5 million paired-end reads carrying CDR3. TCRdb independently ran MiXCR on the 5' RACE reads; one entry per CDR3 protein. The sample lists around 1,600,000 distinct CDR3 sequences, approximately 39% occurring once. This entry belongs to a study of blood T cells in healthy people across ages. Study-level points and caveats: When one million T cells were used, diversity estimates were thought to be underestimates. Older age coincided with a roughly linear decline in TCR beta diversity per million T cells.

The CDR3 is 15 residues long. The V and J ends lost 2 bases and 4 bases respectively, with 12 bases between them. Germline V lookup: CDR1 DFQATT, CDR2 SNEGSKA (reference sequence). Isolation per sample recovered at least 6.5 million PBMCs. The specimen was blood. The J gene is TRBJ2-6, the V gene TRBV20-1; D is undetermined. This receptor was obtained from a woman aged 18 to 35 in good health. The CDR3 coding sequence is TGCAGTGCTAGACCCTCGGTGGCCGGGGCCAACGTCCTGACTTTC. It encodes CSARPSVAGANVLTF.